This T cell receptor (beta chain) was found in a study of molecular identifiers for immune sequencing clone quantification. Whole-study findings and limits: The study found clones above 20 RNA copies held over 98% of effector molecules and under 1% in naive cells.

The CDR3 extends over 13 amino acids. CDR1 and CDR2 (germline): SGHRS, YFSETQ. After removal of 8 bases from V and 7 bases from J, the junction contained 10 bases not matched to a gene. In TCRdb, the PCR reads were re-called with MiXCR into one record per CDR3 protein. Found here are about 640,000 distinct CDR3 sequences, roughly 21% of them singletons; the top ten hold 0.75% to 0.95%. Points on this clonotype: Its antigen is unknown. A much bigger clone sits one base away, suggesting this may be a read error.

Input material: naive CD8+ T cells from blood, with Jurkat cell RNA spiked in. The subset: FACS-sorted CD8+CD4-CCR7+CD45RA+ naive T cells. The chain carries TRBV5-1 and TRBJ2-5; TRBD1 aligns across 8 bases. This receptor was identified in a human donor in good health. Some libraries in this study had Jurkat cell RNA spiked in. The chain's CDR3 is CASISGTGGTQYF. The CDR3 nucleotides are TGCGCCAGTATCTCCGGGACAGGAGGGACCCAGTACTTC.